A single sample gave rise to the 24 T cell receptor beta chains below, sequenced in a study of early stage breast cancer tumors. Only in-frame clones appear in the TCRdb table, and some are missing; sequencing was by immunoSEQ multiplex PCR. This table holds about 63,000 clones, 70% to 80% found once. The material sequenced was blood. The receptors shown here come from a person between 30 and 45 years old with breast cancer.

This clone was detected once. J is TRBJ2-3 and V is TRBV18, with 7 bases aligning to TRBD2. Germline CDR1 KGHSH, CDR2 LQKENI. The CDR3 runs 14 residues. Trimming cost V 3 bases and J 5 bases; bases outside gene matches: 5. CDR3 in DNA: TGTGCCAGCTCACCCCGGGAGGAAAAAGATACGCAGTATTTT. Its protein product is CASSPREEKDTQYF.

The chain recombines TRBV2 with TRBJ1-2; D is perhaps TRBD1 (6 bases). The CDR3 consists of 15 residues. V was trimmed by 6 bases and J by 8 bases, leaving 22 bases between them. Per the germline V gene, CDR1 is SNHLY and CDR2 is FYNNEI. Here the CDR3 reads CASRDPGEGRDGYTF. As DNA, the CDR3 is TGTGCCAGCAGGGACCCAGGGGAGGGTCGGGACGGCTACACCTTC.

The CDR3 sequence: CASKSDTIYF. DNA of the CDR3: TGTGCCAGTAAATCAGACACCATATATTTT. The gene calls are TRBV19 and TRBJ1-3, with D uncertain. This CDR3 has 10 residues. V lost 7 bases and J 8 bases, leaving 6 bases between the germline ends. Looked up from germline, CDR1 is LNHDA and CDR2 is SQIVND (reference sequence).

V and J are TRBV19 and TRBJ2-7; the match to TRBD2 covers 9 bases. CDR3 length: 15 amino acids. In germline, CDR1 is LNHDA, CDR2 SQIVND (reference sequence). V was clipped by 5 bases and J by 2 bases; unmatched bases: 7. The CDR3 DNA sequence: TGTGCCAGTAGTCTCCCCGGCGGGAGGGCCTACGAGCAGTACTTC. This encodes CASSLPGGRAYEQYF.

About this clone itself: Without the conserved terminal phenylalanine or tryptophan, this CDR3 likely stems from a read error. It is unclear where the CDR3 begins or ends on the DNA, so no DNA is shown, and the CDR3 is as TCRdb lists it. The rearrangement uses TRBV5-3 and TRBJ1-1. TRBV5-3 qualifies as an ORF whose function is uncertain. The CDR3 extends over 8 residues, inclusive of both ends. CDR3 in amino acids: CARSLGRR.

The CDR3 nucleotides read TGTGCCAGCAGTGAGACGGACGGTAATCAGCCCCAGCATTTT. Its translation is CASSETDGNQPQHF. The chain uses TRBV6-4 and TRBJ1-5; D call uncertain. Germline V CDR1 and CDR2: MRHNA, SNTAGT. The V end lost 3 bases, the J end lost 4 bases, and 10 bases lay between the germline ends. The CDR3 runs to 14 residues.

This clone is a singleton in its sample. The V and J genes are TRBV5-4 and TRBJ2-1, with TRBD2 matching 8 bases. The CDR3 is 14 amino acids. J gave up 8 bases and V 2 bases, and 6 bases lay outside the gene matches. CDR1 and CDR2 (germline): SGHNT, YYREEE (reference sequence). CDR3 coding DNA: TGTGCCAGCAGCTTTAGGAGCGGGAGCGATGAGCAGTTCTTC. The encoded protein is CASSFRSGSDEQFF.

This clone was seen more than once but under ten times. The chain couples TRBV25-1 to TRBJ1-2; D is ambiguous. Trimming removed 5 bases at V and 2 bases at J, with 3 bases between. Per the germline V gene, CDR1 is MGHDK and CDR2 is SYGVNS. This CDR3 is 11 amino acids long. CDR3 coding DNA: TGTGCCAGCAGTAACAACTATGGCTACACCTTC. The encoded protein is CASSNNYGYTF.

The chain joins TRBV18 to TRBJ1-3; 7 nucleotides match TRBD1. This CDR3 has 16 amino acids. Looked up from germline, CDR1 is KGHSH and CDR2 is LQKENI. J lost 0 bases, V lost 3 bases, and 5 bases had no gene match. CDR3 sequence (DNA): TGTGCCAGCTCACCTCAGGGGGAGGACTCTGGAAACACCATATATTTT. As protein: CASSPQGEDSGNTIYF.

The V call is TRBV30, the J call TRBJ1-5; perhaps TRBD1 as D (5 bases). The CDR3 is 13 amino acids. Trimming stripped 5 bases from V and 6 bases from J, with 14 bases between. The germline V gene encodes CDR1 GTSNPN and CDR2 SVGIG (reference sequence). In nucleotides, the CDR3 is TGTGCCTGGGGGGCGGCGGGGGTTCAGCCCCAGCATTTT. Protein product: CAWGAAGVQPQHF.

This chain uses TRBV6-1 with TRBJ1-5; 11 bases map to TRBD1. Germline V gives CDR1 MNHNS, CDR2 SASEGT. Losses at the gene ends were 0 bases for V and 7 bases for J; bases not matched to a gene: 8. The length of the CDR3 is 17 residues. The CDR3 DNA follows: TGTGCCAGCAGTGAAGCCTTGGACAGGGGGCTCGGGCAGCCCCAGCATTTT. Residues: CASSEALDRGLGQPQHF.

The chain recombines TRBV27 with TRBJ2-1; the match to TRBD1 covers 7 bases. J was trimmed by 11 bases and V by 3 bases; bases with no gene match: 4. CDR3 length equals 12 residues. The germline CDR1 and CDR2 sequences are MNHEY and SMNVEV (reference sequence). CDR3 protein: CASSFSQGKQFF. CDR3 nucleotides: TGTGCCAGCAGTTTCTCACAGGGGAAGCAGTTCTTC.

This clone has a single count. V gene TRBV7-2 combines with J gene TRBJ2-5; tentative D call: TRBD2 (7 bases). The V and J ends lost 1 base and 4 bases respectively, with 13 bases between them. The CDR3 extends over 15 amino acids. Germline-derived CDR1 and CDR2 are SGHTA and FQGNSA. The CDR3 DNA is TGTGCCAGCAGCTTAGTAGGGGGGGCCCCAGAGACCCAGTACTTC. Its protein product is CASSLVGGAPETQYF.

This clone was detected a few times. This chain uses TRBV15 with TRBJ1-5; D is unresolved. CDR1 is LNHNV, CDR2 YYDKDF, per germline (reference sequence). The CDR3 length is 13 residues. The V and J ends lost 0 bases and 5 bases respectively, with 5 bases between them. The CDR3 region has the DNA TGTGCCACCAGCAGAGAGATCGATCAGCCCCAGCATTTT. It specifies CATSREIDQPQHF.

V is TRBV18 and J is TRBJ1-5, with D possibly being TRBD1 (5 bases). This CDR3 spans 13 amino acids. In germline, CDR1 is KGHSH, CDR2 LQKENI. Trimming cost V 6 bases and J 3 bases, with 9 bases left between them. The CDR3 loop reads CASSDGTNQPQHF. The DNA of the CDR3 is TGTGCCAGCTCCGACGGGACCAATCAGCCCCAGCATTTT.

The chain combines TRBV7-9 with TRBJ2-1, with D perhaps being TRBD1 or TRBD2 (5 bases each). The CDR3 totals 15 residues. Germline-derived CDR1 and CDR2 are SEHNR and FQNEAQ (reference sequence). With 6 bases removed from V and 5 bases from J, the gap between germline ends came to 17 bases. The CDR3 here is CASRARGTADNEQFF. CDR3 in DNA: TGTGCCAGCAGGGCCCGGGGCACCGCGGACAATGAGCAGTTCTTC.

This clone was counted between two and nine times. CDR3 bases: TGTGGGAGCGCGGGCGGGCTGAGGAACACTGAAGCTTTCTTT. It encodes CGSAGGLRNTEAFF. The rearrangement links TRBV7-8 to TRBJ1-1; D is undetermined. CDR1 is SGHVS and CDR2 is FQNEAQ in the germline V gene. The CDR3 totals 14 residues.

The chain employs TRBV10-2 and TRBJ2-7; a possible D gene is TRBD2 (6 bases). Germline V lookup: CDR1 WSHSY, CDR2 SAAADI. Trimming stripped 8 bases from V and 5 bases from J, with 19 bases between. The CDR3 loop spans 14 amino acids. Here the CDR3 reads CASLSRDSGDEQYF. The DNA for the CDR3 is TGCGCCAGCCTCAGCCGGGACTCCGGAGACGAGCAGTACTTC.

This clone occurred once. V usage is TRBV7-2 and J usage is TRBJ2-3, with TRBD2 identical over 9 bases. The CDR3 spans 16 residues. J lost 6 bases, V lost 8 bases, and 15 bases had no gene match. Germline V lookup: CDR1 SGHTA, CDR2 FQGNSA. The CDR3 DNA reads as TGTGCCAGCTCTCTGGTTAGCGGGAGTGACTGGGATACGCAGTATTTT. This gives the protein CASSLVSGSDWDTQYF.

The V and J genes are TRBV19 and TRBJ2-7; TRBD1 aligns across 10 bases. The CDR3 spans 19 residues. The junction had 22 bases not matched to a gene; V was cut back by 9 bases and J by 2 bases. Germline V CDR1 and CDR2: LNHDA, SQIVND (reference sequence). CDR3 bases: TGTGCCAGGCTGACAGGGGGCGGACTAGCCGCTAAAATAACCTACGAGCAGTACTTC. Protein sequence: CARLTGGGLAAKITYEQYF. The variable domain in full, with the rest retrieved from reference TRBV19 and TRBJ2-7, is DGGITQSPKYLFRKEGQNVTLSCEQNLNHDAMYWYRQDPGQGLRLIYYSQIVNDFQKGDIAEGYSVSREKKESFPLTVTSAQKNPTAFYLCARLTGGGLAAKITYEQYFGPGTRLTVT.

The J gene is TRBJ2-5, the V gene TRBV5-6; D unresolved. Trimming stripped 0 bases from V and 5 bases from J, with 11 bases between. Germline assignment: CDR1 SGHDT and CDR2 YYEEEE. The CDR3 loop spans 14 amino acids. DNA for the CDR3: TGTGCCAGCAGCTTGGCGGCAGCATGGGAGACCCAGTACTTC. Residues: CASSLAAAWETQYF.

This clone has just a few counts. This chain uses TRBV10-3 with TRBJ1-5; possibly TRBD1 for D (5 bases). V was trimmed by 2 bases and J by 2 bases, leaving 7 bases between them. CDR3 length: 14 residues. Germline-derived CDR1 and CDR2 are ENHRY and SYGVKD. Written as DNA, the CDR3 is TGTGCCATCAGTGAGCTAGGGGGCAATCAGCCCCAGCATTTT. Protein product: CAISELGGNQPQHF.

The gene calls are TRBV10-2 and TRBJ1-5, with TRBD1 identical over 10 bases. V lost 8 bases, J lost 4 bases, and 8 bases stayed unmatched. The CDR3 extends over 15 amino acids. Germline values: CDR1 WSHSY, CDR2 SAAADI. In DNA form, the CDR3 reads TGCGCCAGCTCCGAGGGACAGGGGAGGAATCAGCCCCAGCATTTT. As protein: CASSEGQGRNQPQHF.

This clone was observed a few times. The V gene is TRBV4-3, the J gene TRBJ2-7; maybe TRBD2 (5 bases). Trimming took off 0 bases at V and 2 bases at J, with 11 bases between the two ends. Germline CDR1 and CDR2: LGHNA and YSLEER. This CDR3 is 15 amino acids long. The CDR3 loop is CASSQDPLTTYEQYF. Here the CDR3 DNA reads TGCGCCAGCAGCCAAGATCCACTGACTACCTACGAGCAGTACTTC.